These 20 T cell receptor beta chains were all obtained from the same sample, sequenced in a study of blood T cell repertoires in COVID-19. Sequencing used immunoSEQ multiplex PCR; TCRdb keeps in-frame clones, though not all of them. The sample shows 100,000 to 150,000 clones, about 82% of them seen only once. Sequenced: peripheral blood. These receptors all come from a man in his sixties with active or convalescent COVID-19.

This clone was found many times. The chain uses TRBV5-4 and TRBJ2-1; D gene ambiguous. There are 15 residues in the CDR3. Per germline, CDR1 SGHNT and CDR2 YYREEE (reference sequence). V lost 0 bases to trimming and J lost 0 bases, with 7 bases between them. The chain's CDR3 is CASSLEANSYNEQFF. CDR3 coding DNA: TGTGCCAGCAGCTTGGAAGCGAACTCCTACAATGAGCAGTTCTTC.

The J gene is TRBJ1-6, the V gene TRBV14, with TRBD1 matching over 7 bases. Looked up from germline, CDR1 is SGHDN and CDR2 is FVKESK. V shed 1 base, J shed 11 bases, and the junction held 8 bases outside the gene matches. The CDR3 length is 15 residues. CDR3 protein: CASSQGQGEWAPLHF. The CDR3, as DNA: TGTGCCAGCAGCCAAGGGCAGGGGGAGTGGGCACCCCTCCACTTT.

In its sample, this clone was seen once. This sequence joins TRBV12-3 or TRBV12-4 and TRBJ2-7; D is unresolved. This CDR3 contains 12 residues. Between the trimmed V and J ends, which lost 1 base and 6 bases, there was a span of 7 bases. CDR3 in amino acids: CASSLEASEQYF. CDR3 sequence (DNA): TGTGCCAGCAGTTTAGAAGCTTCCGAGCAGTACTTC.

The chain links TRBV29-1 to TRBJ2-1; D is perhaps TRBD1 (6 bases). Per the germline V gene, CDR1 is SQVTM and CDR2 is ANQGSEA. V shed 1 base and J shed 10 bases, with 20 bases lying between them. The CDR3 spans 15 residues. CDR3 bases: TGCAGCGTTGAAGGGGGACAAGTAGTCGCCCAAGAGCAGTTCTTC. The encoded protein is CSVEGGQVVAQEQFF.

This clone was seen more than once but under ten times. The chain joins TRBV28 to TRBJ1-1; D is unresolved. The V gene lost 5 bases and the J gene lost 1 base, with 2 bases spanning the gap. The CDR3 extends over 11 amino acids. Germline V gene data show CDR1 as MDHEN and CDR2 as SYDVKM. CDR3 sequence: CASSRNTEAFF. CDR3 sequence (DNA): TGTGCCAGCAGTCGGAACACTGAAGCTTTCTTT.

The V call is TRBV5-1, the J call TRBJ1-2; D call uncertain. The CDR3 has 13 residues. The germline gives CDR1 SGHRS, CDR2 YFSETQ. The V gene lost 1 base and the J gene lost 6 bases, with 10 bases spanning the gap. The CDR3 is CASSLPGRNGYTF. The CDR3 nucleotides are TGCGCCAGCAGCTTGCCCGGGAGAAATGGCTACACCTTC.

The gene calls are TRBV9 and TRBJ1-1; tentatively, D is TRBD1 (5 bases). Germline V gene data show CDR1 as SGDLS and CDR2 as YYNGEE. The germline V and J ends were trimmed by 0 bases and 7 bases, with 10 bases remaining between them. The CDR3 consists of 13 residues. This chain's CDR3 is CASSVVTDSEAFF. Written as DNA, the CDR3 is TGTGCCAGCAGCGTAGTGACAGATAGTGAAGCTTTCTTT.

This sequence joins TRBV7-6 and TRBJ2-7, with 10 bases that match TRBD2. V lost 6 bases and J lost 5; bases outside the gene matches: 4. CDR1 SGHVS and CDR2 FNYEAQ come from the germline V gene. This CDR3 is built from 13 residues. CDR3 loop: CASSPSGRHEQYF. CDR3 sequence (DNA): TGTGCCAGCAGTCCTAGCGGGAGACACGAGCAGTACTTC.

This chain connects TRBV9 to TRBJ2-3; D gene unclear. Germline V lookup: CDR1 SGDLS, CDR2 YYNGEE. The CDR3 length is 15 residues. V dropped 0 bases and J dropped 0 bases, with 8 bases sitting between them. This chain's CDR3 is CASSVGTGSTDTQYF. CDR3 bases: TGTGCCAGCAGCGTAGGAACGGGTAGCACAGATACGCAGTATTTT.

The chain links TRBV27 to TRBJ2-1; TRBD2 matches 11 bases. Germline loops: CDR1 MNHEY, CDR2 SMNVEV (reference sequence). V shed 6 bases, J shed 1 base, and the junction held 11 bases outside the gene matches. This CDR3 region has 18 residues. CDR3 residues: CASSPRTSGLPSYNEQFF. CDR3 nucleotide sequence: TGTGCCAGCAGCCCTAGGACTAGCGGGCTTCCTTCCTACAATGAGCAGTTCTTC.

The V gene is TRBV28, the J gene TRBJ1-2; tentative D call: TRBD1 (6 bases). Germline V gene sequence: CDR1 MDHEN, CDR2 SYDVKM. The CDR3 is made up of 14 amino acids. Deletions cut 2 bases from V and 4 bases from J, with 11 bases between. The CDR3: CASSLVGAGYGYTF. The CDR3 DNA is TGTGCCAGCAGTTTAGTGGGGGCGGGCTATGGCTACACCTTC.

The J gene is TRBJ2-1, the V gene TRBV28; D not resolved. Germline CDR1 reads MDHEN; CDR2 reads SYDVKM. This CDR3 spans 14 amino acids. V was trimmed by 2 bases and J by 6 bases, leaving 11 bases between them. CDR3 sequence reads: CASSLGQRLNEQFF. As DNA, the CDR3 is TGTGCCAGCAGTTTAGGCCAGCGCCTCAATGAGCAGTTCTTC.

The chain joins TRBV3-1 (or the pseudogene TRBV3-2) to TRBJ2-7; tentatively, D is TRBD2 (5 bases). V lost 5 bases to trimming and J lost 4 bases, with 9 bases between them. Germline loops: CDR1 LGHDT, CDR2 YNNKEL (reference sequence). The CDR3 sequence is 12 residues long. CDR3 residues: CASSYSVYEQYF. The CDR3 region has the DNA TGTGCCAGCAGCTATAGCGTATACGAGCAGTACTTC.

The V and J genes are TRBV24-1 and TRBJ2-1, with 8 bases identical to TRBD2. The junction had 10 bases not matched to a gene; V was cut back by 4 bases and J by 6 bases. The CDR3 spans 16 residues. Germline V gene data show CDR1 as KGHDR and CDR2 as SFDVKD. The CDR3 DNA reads TGTGCCACCAGTGACCCTCTGGCGGGAGGCGGCAATGAGCAGTTCTTC. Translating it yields CATSDPLAGGGNEQFF.

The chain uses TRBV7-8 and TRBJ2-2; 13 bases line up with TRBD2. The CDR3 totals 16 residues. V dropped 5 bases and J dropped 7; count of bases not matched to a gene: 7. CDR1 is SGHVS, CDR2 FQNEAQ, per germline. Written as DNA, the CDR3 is TGTGCCAGCAGCATAACTAGCGGGAGGGCCTTCGGGGAGCTGTTTTTT. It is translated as CASSITSGRAFGELFF. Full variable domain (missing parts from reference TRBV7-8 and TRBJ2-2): GAGVSQSPRYKVAKRGQDVALRCDPISGHVSLFWYQQALGQGPEFLTYFQNEAQLDKSGLPSDRFFAERPEGSVSTLKIQRTQQEDSAVYLCASSITSGRAFGELFFGEGSRLTVL.

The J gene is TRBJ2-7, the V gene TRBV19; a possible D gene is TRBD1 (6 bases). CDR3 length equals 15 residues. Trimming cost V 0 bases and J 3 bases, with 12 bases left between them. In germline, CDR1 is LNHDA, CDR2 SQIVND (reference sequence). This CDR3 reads CASSIDTGTSYEQYF. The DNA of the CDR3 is TGTGCCAGTAGTATAGATACCGGGACAAGCTACGAGCAGTACTTC.

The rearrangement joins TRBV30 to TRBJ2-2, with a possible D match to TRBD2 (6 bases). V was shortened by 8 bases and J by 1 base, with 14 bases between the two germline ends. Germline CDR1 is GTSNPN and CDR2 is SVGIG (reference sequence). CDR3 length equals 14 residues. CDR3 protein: CAGRLGGNTGELFF. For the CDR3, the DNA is TGTGCCGGACGATTGGGGGGGAACACCGGGGAGCTGTTTTTT.

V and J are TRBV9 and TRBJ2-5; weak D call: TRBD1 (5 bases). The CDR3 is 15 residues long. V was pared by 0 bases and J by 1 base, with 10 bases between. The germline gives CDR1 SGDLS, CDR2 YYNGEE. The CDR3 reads CASSVATGPQETQYF. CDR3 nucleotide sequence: TGTGCCAGCAGCGTAGCTACAGGACCCCAAGAGACCCAGTACTTC.

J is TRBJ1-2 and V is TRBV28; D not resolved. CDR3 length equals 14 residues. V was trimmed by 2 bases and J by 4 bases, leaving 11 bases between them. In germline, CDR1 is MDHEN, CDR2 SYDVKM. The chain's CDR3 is CASSLSGPGYGYTF. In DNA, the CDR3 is TGTGCCAGCAGTTTAAGTGGGCCCGGCTATGGCTACACCTTC.

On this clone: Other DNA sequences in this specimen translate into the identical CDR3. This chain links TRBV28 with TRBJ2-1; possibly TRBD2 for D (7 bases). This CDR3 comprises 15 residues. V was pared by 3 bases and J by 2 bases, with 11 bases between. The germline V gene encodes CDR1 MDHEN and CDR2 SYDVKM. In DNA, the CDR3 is TGTGCCAGCAGTTTGGGGGGGGGCCCCTACAATGAGCAGTTCTTC. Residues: CASSLGGGPYNEQFF. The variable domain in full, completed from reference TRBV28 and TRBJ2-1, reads DVKVTQSSRYLVKRTGEKVFLECVQDMDHENMFWYRQDPGLGLRLIYFSYDVKMKEKGDIPEGYSVSREKKERFSLILESASTNQTSMYLCASSLGGGPYNEQFFGPGTRLTVL.